This TCR beta chain was sequenced in a study of vaccination effects on CD4 cells after COVID-19. In the study overall: Antigen-specific CD4+ T cells were expanded (with viral peptide pools) by the ViraFEST assay ahead of sequencing. Study-level findings and limits: There was marked clonal contraction among infection- and vaccine-induced clones late after vaccination. Convalescent patients were scarce in the study, and it lacked early post-infection timepoints.

Subsequent to roughly 9 days of culture, CD4+ T cells were isolated. As their vaccination, participants received two doses of either BNT162b2 or mRNA-1273. According to the study, vaccine recipients showed no prior SARS-CoV-2 infection and negative nucleocapsid antibodies. TCRdb keeps only in-frame clones here, not all; method: immunoSEQ multiplex PCR. The sample shows some 60,000 clones, just under 80% of them seen only once. This CDR3 contains 11 residues. Trimming pared 8 bases from V and 5 bases from J, leaving 9 bases between. The V gene's germline CDR1 is MDHEN and CDR2 SYDVKM. Remarks on this clone: Its specificity is not known.

The source of this sequence is a human donor who received a COVID-19 vaccine. Sequencing was performed on CD4+ T cells from PBMCs cultured without peptide, taken after COVID-19 vaccination. V gene TRBV28 combines with J gene TRBJ1-1; D not resolved. CDR3 in amino acids: CASEGGTEAFF. The CDR3 DNA sequence: TGTGCCAGCGAGGGCGGGACTGAAGCTTTCTTT.